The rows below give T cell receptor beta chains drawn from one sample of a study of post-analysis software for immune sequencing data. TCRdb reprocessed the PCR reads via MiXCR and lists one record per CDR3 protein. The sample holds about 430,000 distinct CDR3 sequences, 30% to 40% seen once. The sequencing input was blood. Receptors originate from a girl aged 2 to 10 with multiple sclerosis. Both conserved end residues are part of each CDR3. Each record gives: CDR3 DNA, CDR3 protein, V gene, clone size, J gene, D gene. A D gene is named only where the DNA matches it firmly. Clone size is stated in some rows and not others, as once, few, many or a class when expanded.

TGTGCCAGCAGCAAGAGGACAGCTTACAATGAGCAGTTCTTC CASSKRTAYNEQFF TRBV7-9 . TRBJ2-1 .
TGTGCCAGCAGCTTATCAGACACGCTCTTGGGTCGGGAGACCCAGTACTTC CASSLSDTLLGRETQYF TRBV7-9 . TRBJ2-5 .
TGCAGCGTTGACGAGGGTGAAAAACTGTTTTTT CSVDEGEKLFF TRBV29-1 . TRBJ1-4 .
TGTGCCAGCAGCTCTGAACGCGGGGGCCCGTCCTCCTACGAGCAGTACTTC CASSSERGGPSSYEQYF TRBV28 . TRBJ2-7 .
TGCGCCAGCAGCCCTGGGGGGACTACCCTAGATACGCAGTATTTT CASSPGGTTLDTQYF TRBV5-1 . TRBJ2-3 TRBD2
TGTGCCTCGTCCTTAACCTTGGACAGGGCCGATCAGCCCCAGCATTTT CASSLTLDRADQPQHF TRBV10-3 few TRBJ1-5 TRBD1
TGTGCCAGCTCACCCCACCCCGTCCAGGGAGGATTTCCTGAAGCTTTCTTT CASSPHPVQGGFPEAFF TRBV18 . TRBJ1-1 .
TGCAGTGCTAGAGCGGGCAGGTTCTACGAGCAGTACTTC CSARAGRFYEQYF TRBV20-1 . TRBJ2-7 .
TGCGCCAGCAGCCAAGATGGCCGCGACAGGTTTTCGGCTGGAAACACCATATATTTT CASSQDGRDRFSAGNTIYF TRBV4-1 . TRBJ1-3 .
TGTGCCAGCAGTCTAACAATCTCCTACGAGCAGTACTTC CASSLTISYEQYF TRBV28 few TRBJ2-7 .
TGTGCCAGCAGCTTATCCGGAAACCCACGGGGTGAGCAGTTCTTC CASSLSGNPRGEQFF TRBV7-2 few TRBJ2-1 .
TGTGCTAGTGGTTTGGTACTACCCTCCCTAGATAGCAATCAGCCCCAGCATTTT CASGLVLPSLDSNQPQHF TRBV12-5 . TRBJ1-5 .
TGTGCCAGCAGCCAAGATTCAAACCGACTAAATTCACCCCTCCACTTT CASSQDSNRLNSPLHF TRBV14 . TRBJ1-6 .
TGCAGCGTCCCCTCAGGAGGGTACGAGCAGTACTTC CSVPSGGYEQYF TRBV29-1 . TRBJ2-7 .